Below, 32 T cell receptor beta chains from the same sample are listed, as sequenced in a study of cytotoxic CD8 clonotypes in ibrutinib-treated CLL. Assay used: immunoSEQ multiplex PCR; TCRdb lists only in-frame clones, some missing. Among 130,000 to 150,000 clones listed, around 90% were seen once. This material consisted of PBMCs, taken after 12 months of ibrutinib treatment. Receptor source: a human donor with chronic lymphocytic leukemia.

This clone was picked up one time. This chain joins TRBV28 and TRBJ2-7, with a weak D call TRBD2 (5 bases). The germline V and J ends were trimmed by 1 base and 3 bases, with 13 bases remaining between them. Germline CDR1 reads MDHEN; CDR2 reads SYDVKM. The CDR3 extends over 15 amino acids. For the CDR3, the DNA is TGTGCCAGCAGTTTATTTGAGGGATCATTCTACGAGCAGTACTTC. This translates into CASSLFEGSFYEQYF. The complete variable domain, with remaining parts taken from reference TRBV28 and TRBJ2-7, reads DVKVTQSSRYLVKRTGEKVFLECVQDMDHENMFWYRQDPGLGLRLIYFSYDVKMKEKGDIPEGYSVSREKKERFSLILESASTNQTSMYLCASSLFEGSFYEQYFGPGTRLTVT.

V usage is TRBV18 and J usage is TRBJ2-7; no clear D gene. Between the trimmed V and J ends, which lost 4 bases and 5 bases, there was a span of 9 bases. Per the germline V gene, CDR1 is KGHSH and CDR2 is LQKENI. This CDR3 is built from 12 residues. The CDR3 DNA is TGTGCCAGCTCACAGAGTTTCGACGAGCAGTACTTC. As protein: CASSQSFDEQYF. The full variable domain, in which reference TRBV18 and TRBJ2-7 provide the parts outside the CDR3, is NAGVMQNPRHLVRRRGQEARLRCSPMKGHSHVYWYRQLPEEGLKFMVYLQKENIIDESGMPKERFSAEFPKEGPSILRIQQVVRGDSAAYFCASSQSFDEQYFGPGTRLTVT.

The chain is built from TRBV5-1 and TRBJ1-2; 8 bases are a match to TRBD1. The junction had 7 bases not matched to a gene; V was cut back by 2 bases and J by 4 bases. Germline CDR1 SGHRS, CDR2 YFSETQ. The CDR3 covers 15 residues. CDR3 bases: TGCGCCAGCAGCTTACCCGGGACAGGAGCCTATGGCTACACCTTC. Amino acids: CASSLPGTGAYGYTF. Variable domain in full (rest from reference TRBV5-1 and TRBJ1-2): KAGVTQTPRYLIKTRGQQVTLSCSPISGHRSVSWYQQTPGQGLQFLFEYFSETQRNKGNFPGRFSGRQFSNSRSEMNVSTLELGDSALYLCASSLPGTGAYGYTFGSGTRLTVV.

The chain joins TRBV29-1 to TRBJ2-1; a weak D match, TRBD2 (5 bases). Trimming removed 6 bases from V and 4 bases from J, with 16 bases in between. Germline lookup yields CDR1 SQVTM and CDR2 ANQGSEA. The CDR3 runs 14 residues. Here the CDR3 reads CSVLGGAEYNEQFF. The CDR3 DNA sequence: TGCAGCGTCCTGGGCGGAGCGGAGTACAATGAGCAGTTCTTC.

This sequence joins TRBV27 and TRBJ1-3; D gene ambiguous. The CDR3 consists of 12 residues. V lost 6 bases and J 0 bases, leaving 3 bases between the germline ends. CDR1 and CDR2 from the germline V gene are MNHEY and SMNVEV (reference sequence). For the CDR3, the DNA is TGTGCCAGCAGGAGCTCTGGAAACACCATATATTTT. It specifies CASRSSGNTIYF.

V gene TRBV27 combines with J gene TRBJ2-3, with TRBD2 matching 14 bases. This CDR3 is built from 14 residues. Germline loops: CDR1 MNHEY, CDR2 SMNVEV (reference sequence). The V gene end was trimmed by 4 bases and the J gene end by 7 bases; junction bases not matched to a gene: 1. This CDR3 reads CASSWTSGRYTQYF. CDR3 nucleotide sequence: TGTGCCAGCAGTTGGACTAGCGGGAGGTATACGCAGTATTTT.

The chain's CDR3 is CASSLDNQPQHF. The CDR3 nucleotides are TGTGCCAGCAGCTTAGACAATCAGCCCCAGCATTTT. The chain carries TRBV5-6 and TRBJ1-5; D not resolved. This CDR3 contains 12 residues. The V gene's germline CDR1 is SGHDT and CDR2 YYEEEE. With 2 bases removed from V and 3 bases from J, the gap between germline ends came to 3 bases.

The V call is TRBV27, the J call TRBJ2-2; TRBD2 might be the D (6 bases). There are 14 residues in the CDR3. Deletions cut 2 bases from V and 5 bases from J, with 9 bases between. The V gene's germline CDR1 is MNHEY and CDR2 SMNVEV (reference sequence). CDR3 amino acids: CASSLLGGTGELFF. CDR3 in DNA: TGTGCCAGCAGTTTACTTGGGGGGACCGGGGAGCTGTTTTTT.

The gene calls are TRBV9 and TRBJ1-4; D uncertain. The CDR3 sequence is 17 residues long. Trimming shortened V by 3 bases and J by 2 bases, and 17 bases separated the two germline ends. The V gene's germline CDR1 is SGDLS and CDR2 YYNGEE. The CDR3 sequence is CASSASTALATNEKLFF. CDR3 DNA: TGTGCCAGCAGCGCCTCCACCGCCCTAGCGACTAATGAAAAACTGTTTTTT.

The gene calls are TRBV7-8 and TRBJ2-1; 11 positions match TRBD1. The J segment lost 0 bases and the V segment lost 0 bases, leaving 4 bases of the junction unmatched. The germline CDR1 and CDR2 sequences are SGHVS and FQNEAQ. CDR3 size: 18 residues. DNA for the CDR3: TGTGCCAGCAGCTTAGCGGACAGGGGGCGGTCCTCCTACAATGAGCAGTTCTTC. Translated: CASSLADRGRSSYNEQFF.

The gene calls are TRBV5-1 and TRBJ2-2; 8 bases map to TRBD2. Germline values: CDR1 SGHRS, CDR2 YFSETQ. The V segment lost 2 bases and the J segment 2 bases; nucleotides outside the gene matches: 2. CDR3 length equals 15 residues. As DNA, the CDR3 is TGCGCCAGCAGCTTTAGCGGGGCTAACACCGGGGAGCTGTTTTTT. Translated: CASSFSGANTGELFF.

This sequence joins TRBV5-8 and TRBJ2-7; 8 nucleotides line up with TRBD2. With 0 bases clipped from V and 2 bases from J, the junction kept 4 bases outside the gene matches. This CDR3 region has 15 residues. Germline V gene sequence: CDR1 SGHTS, CDR2 YDEGEE. DNA for the CDR3: TGTGCCAGCAGCTTGGGGATAGCGGGACCCTACGAGCAGTACTTC. The encoded protein is CASSLGIAGPYEQYF.

This clone appeared once. The V and J genes are TRBV19 and TRBJ1-2; 10 bases line up with TRBD1. Germline CDR1 is LNHDA and CDR2 is SQIVND (reference sequence). The CDR3 length is 15 residues. V lost 5 bases, J lost 3 bases, and 6 bases stayed unmatched. This CDR3 reads CASSHPGTGDYGYTF. The CDR3 coding sequence is TGTGCCAGTAGTCACCCTGGGACAGGGGACTATGGCTACACCTTC.

The chain recombines TRBV10-3 with TRBJ1-4, with D possibly TRBD1 on 6 matching bases. The V and J ends lost 1 base and 8 bases respectively, with 8 bases between them. This CDR3 has 13 residues. Germline V gives CDR1 ENHRY, CDR2 SYGVKD. The DNA for the CDR3 is TGTGCCATCAGTGAGTTAACAGGGGAAAAACTGTTTTTT. Amino acids: CAISELTGEKLFF.

This chain uses TRBV28 with TRBJ1-1; D not certain. The CDR3 spans 13 residues. Germline values: CDR1 MDHEN, CDR2 SYDVKM. Deletions cut 10 bases from V and 5 bases from J, with 17 bases between. The DNA of the CDR3 is TGTGCCACCGACCAGGCTAGGAGAACTGAAGCTTTCTTT. Its protein is CATDQARRTEAFF.

The chain uses TRBV7-6 and TRBJ2-7, with a possible D match to TRBD1 (6 bases). Germline V CDR1 and CDR2: SGHVS, FNYEAQ. The CDR3 is made up of 14 amino acids. Between the trimmed V and J ends, which lost 5 bases and 6 bases, there was a span of 17 bases. The CDR3 DNA reads TGTGCCAGCAGCCCATTAGGGGACACGGGCGAGCAGTACTTC. It yields the protein CASSPLGDTGEQYF.

V gene TRBV28 combines with J gene TRBJ1-2; D is uncertain. The CDR3 consists of 12 residues. Germline assignment: CDR1 MDHEN and CDR2 SYDVKM. Trimming stripped 8 bases from V and 8 bases from J, with 15 bases between. The CDR3 DNA is TGTGCCAGCGGTGGGGAGTGGGAAGGCTACACCTTC. Translated, it gives CASGGEWEGYTF.

The chain employs TRBV5-3 and TRBJ2-3; perhaps TRBD2 as D (6 bases). TRBV5-3 is recorded as an ORF, its role being uncertain. The germline V and J ends were trimmed by 0 bases and 3 bases, with 20 bases remaining between them. The CDR3 runs 18 residues. CDR3: CARSLVTRWRGRTDTQYF. The CDR3 DNA sequence: TGTGCCAGAAGCTTGGTAACGCGGTGGAGAGGGAGGACAGATACGCAGTATTTT.

The chain links TRBV27 to TRBJ2-1; tentatively, D is TRBD1 or TRBD2 (5 bases each). The CDR3 length is 16 residues. Germline values: CDR1 MNHEY, CDR2 SMNVEV (reference sequence). V dropped 6 bases and J dropped 4 bases, with 19 bases sitting between them. This chain's CDR3 is CASSFVSGTGYNEQFF. The CDR3 region has the DNA TGTGCCAGCAGCTTCGTCTCAGGGACGGGATACAATGAGCAGTTCTTC.

The rearrangement joins TRBV10-3 to TRBJ1-1; D not certain. Germline V gene lookup returns CDR1 ENHRY and CDR2 SYGVKD. The CDR3 covers 12 residues. V shed 4 bases and J shed 0 bases, with 3 bases lying between them. CDR3: CAISALNTEAFF. The CDR3 DNA sequence: TGTGCCATCAGTGCTCTGAACACTGAAGCTTTCTTT.

This chain uses TRBV10-3 with TRBJ2-1; D uncertain. V dropped 10 bases and J dropped 5 bases, with 9 bases sitting between them. The CDR3 is 11 residues long. The V gene's germline CDR1 is ENHRY and CDR2 SYGVKD. The CDR3 loop reads CANGRDNEQFF. The CDR3 DNA reads as TGTGCCAATGGACGGGACAATGAGCAGTTCTTC.

The rearrangement links TRBV4-3 to TRBJ2-2, with D perhaps matching TRBD1 (6 bases). Germline CDR1 reads LGHNA; CDR2 reads YSLEER. The CDR3 consists of 16 residues. Trimming pared 2 bases from V and 3 bases from J, leaving 13 bases between. As DNA, the CDR3 is TGCGCCAGCAGCCAACAGGGGTATGGGGACACCGGGGAGCTGTTTTTT. Amino acids: CASSQQGYGDTGELFF.

This chain links TRBV6-5 with TRBJ1-3; perhaps TRBD1 as D (5 bases). This CDR3 is built from 14 residues. V dropped 2 bases and J dropped 4 bases, with 9 bases sitting between them. From germline, CDR1 is MNHEY and CDR2 SVGAGI. The CDR3 here is CASSYGTVGNTIYF. The CDR3 nucleotides read TGTGCCAGCAGTTACGGGACGGTAGGAAACACCATATATTTT.

The chain is built from TRBV28 and TRBJ1-5; 9 bases map to TRBD1. Germline CDR1 and CDR2: MDHEN and SYDVKM. The CDR3 has 15 amino acids. The V gene end was trimmed by 3 bases and the J gene end by 2 bases; junction bases not matched to a gene: 2. In nucleotides, the CDR3 is TGTGCCAGCAGTTTCCGGGACAGGGGCAATCAGCCCCAGCATTTT. Translated: CASSFRDRGNQPQHF.

The chain couples TRBV18 to TRBJ1-4; 7 nucleotides match TRBD1. Germline V CDR1 and CDR2: KGHSH, LQKENI. V dropped 4 bases and J dropped 3; count of bases not matched to a gene: 2. The CDR3 covers 14 residues. The CDR3 sequence: CASSLTGANEKLFF. The CDR3 DNA reads TGTGCCAGCTCACTTACAGGGGCTAATGAAAAACTGTTTTTT.

The chain uses TRBV6-5 and TRBJ2-1; 11 bases line up with TRBD2. After removal of 7 bases from V and 8 bases from J, the junction contained 10 bases not matched to a gene. CDR3 size: 15 residues. CDR1 is MNHEY, CDR2 SVGAGI, per germline. CDR3 coding DNA: TGTGCCAGCAATCTAGCGGGAGGTACGTTCGATGAGCAGTTCTTC. This sequence encodes CASNLAGGTFDEQFF.

V and J are TRBV2 and TRBJ2-3, with TRBD2 matching over 12 bases. CDR1 and CDR2 from the germline V gene are SNHLY and FYNNEI. The CDR3 is 14 amino acids. The CDR3 sequence is CAIGLAGSTDTQYF. CDR3 bases: TGTGCGATCGGACTAGCGGGGTCCACAGATACGCAGTATTTT.

The V gene is TRBV2, the J gene TRBJ2-5; D call uncertain. Germline lookup yields CDR1 SNHLY and CDR2 FYNNEI. Trimming cost V 5 bases and J 5 bases, with 12 bases left between them. The CDR3 loop spans 13 amino acids. The CDR3 protein is CASSHRTFETQYF. As DNA, the CDR3 is TGTGCCAGCAGTCACCGCACGTTTGAGACCCAGTACTTC.

The rearrangement links TRBV27 to TRBJ1-4, with a weak D call TRBD1 (6 bases). CDR3 length equals 15 residues. Germline V gene sequence: CDR1 MNHEY, CDR2 SMNVEV (reference sequence). Trimming took 2 bases from V and 0 from J, leaving 7 bases between them. The CDR3 DNA is TGTGCCAGCAGTTTAGGGGGCGCAACTAATGAAAAACTGTTTTTT. This gives the protein CASSLGGATNEKLFF.

The chain combines TRBV23-1 with TRBJ1-2, with D maybe TRBD1 (5 bases). TRBV23-1 is an ORF; its function is uncertain. V lost 8 bases to trimming and J lost 4 bases, with 17 bases between them. This CDR3 contains 14 residues. In nucleotides, the CDR3 is TGCGCCAGCGTTCGCCCAGGAGGGGCCTATGGCTACACCTTC. This sequence encodes CASVRPGGAYGYTF.

The chain couples TRBV9 to TRBJ1-2; tentatively, D is TRBD1 (5 bases). The CDR3 is made up of 14 amino acids. Trimming shortened V by 1 base and J by 1 base, and 8 bases separated the two germline ends. Germline values: CDR1 SGDLS, CDR2 YYNGEE. CDR3 sequence reads: CASSVQGINYGYTF. In nucleotides, the CDR3 is TGTGCCAGCAGCGTACAGGGAATTAACTATGGCTACACCTTC.

This clone was observed a single time. The chain carries TRBV11-1 and TRBJ2-1; 9 bases map to TRBD2. The V gene end was trimmed by 1 base and the J gene end by 9 bases; junction bases not matched to a gene: 4. The CDR3 is 14 residues long. CDR1 and CDR2 from the germline V gene are SGHAT and FQDESV (reference sequence). CDR3 region: CASSLVAGVAEQFF. CDR3 sequence (DNA): TGTGCCAGCAGCTTAGTAGCGGGAGTCGCTGAGCAGTTCTTC.